This TCR beta chain was sequenced during a study of cytomegalovirus exposure and HLA in healthy donors. A word on this clone: Antigen: not known.

Notes on the study in general: In a later analysis, HLA-associated beta chains showed higher expansion and lower generation probabilities than comparable chains. Cytomegalovirus association was assigned to more than 150 TCR beta chains.

Primers: 60 Vbeta forward and 13 Jbeta reverse. Only in-frame clones appear in the TCRdb table, and some are missing; sequencing was by immunoSEQ multiplex PCR. The data show some 120,000 clones, over 65% seen once. Trimming took off 7 bases at V and 0 bases at J, with 15 bases between the two ends. Looked up from germline, CDR1 is SGHRS and CDR2 is YFSETQ. The CDR3 covers 15 residues. The sample comprised PBMCs. The TCR sequence derives from a man aged 18-30 years in good health and CMV-seronegative. The V call is TRBV5-1, the J call TRBJ2-3, with D possibly matching TRBD2 (6 bases). The CDR3 here is CASCDPGLSTDTQYF. DNA for the CDR3: TGCGCCAGCTGCGATCCGGGACTTAGCACAGATACGCAGTATTTT.